These 26 T cell receptor beta chains share one sample of origin, sequenced in a study of technical replicates of blood from a few donors. The assay was immunoSEQ multiplex PCR, and TCRdb's table has in-frame clones only and misses some. This repertoire shows some 80,000 clones, almost 96% found once; its top ten account for about 0.36%. The material sequenced was T cells isolated from PBMCs. Source of these receptors: a human donor in good health.

J is TRBJ2-7 and V is TRBV19; 13 bases are a match to TRBD2. The V and J ends lost 5 bases and 6 bases, in that order; junction bases with no gene match: 4. This CDR3 contains 14 residues. CDR1 is LNHDA and CDR2 is SQIVND in the germline V gene (reference sequence). CDR3 DNA sequence: TGTGCCAGTAGTGCCCGACTAGCGGGAGGCGAGCAGTACTTC. The encoded protein is CASSARLAGGEQYF.

The chain joins TRBV29-1 to TRBJ2-5, with 9 nucleotides matching TRBD1. The germline gives CDR1 SQVTM, CDR2 ANQGSEA. The V and J ends lost 6 bases and 4 bases, in that order; junction bases with no gene match: 9. The CDR3 sequence is 14 residues long. In DNA form, the CDR3 reads TGCAGCGTGAGCCGGGACAGGGAGGGAGAGACCCAGTACTTC. Encoded protein: CSVSRDREGETQYF.

The chain couples TRBV7-2 to TRBJ2-3; 10 bases fit TRBD2. Germline CDR1 is SGHTA and CDR2 is FQGNSA. Trimming removed 5 bases from V and 5 bases from J; junction bases left unmatched: 7. This CDR3 has 15 residues. CDR3 nucleotide sequence: TGTGCCAGCAGCCTTAGCGGGAGGAAGATAGATACGCAGTATTTT. It is translated as CASSLSGRKIDTQYF.

This chain links TRBV6-5 with TRBJ2-7, with 8 bases aligning to TRBD1. V trimming: 6 bases; J trimming: 0 bases; junction bases outside the gene matches: 7. CDR1 is MNHEY and CDR2 is SVGAGI in the germline V gene. CDR3 length: 15 residues. The DNA for the CDR3 is TGTGCCAGCAGGGATCGGGACAGGAGCTCCTACGAGCAGTACTTC. Amino acids: CASRDRDRSSYEQYF.

The count of this clone is one. Here the CDR3 reads CASSRRQQRNEQYF. CDR3 DNA sequence: TGTGCCAGCAGCCGACGACAGCAACGGAACGAGCAGTACTTC. This rearrangement joins TRBV5-4 to TRBJ2-7; D is perhaps TRBD1 (5 bases). Trimming removed 4 bases at V and 5 bases at J, with 16 bases between. CDR1 and CDR2 from the germline V gene are SGHNT and YYREEE (reference sequence). CDR3 length: 14 residues.

This sequence joins TRBV4-3 and TRBJ1-1; D is undetermined. CDR3 size: 13 residues. CDR1 is LGHNA and CDR2 is YSLEER in the germline V gene. V lost 1 base and J 4 bases, leaving 7 bases between the germline ends. The CDR3 DNA reads as TGCGCCAGCAGCCAAGTAACGGGCACTGAAGCTTTCTTT. It encodes CASSQVTGTEAFF.

This chain uses TRBV7-9 with TRBJ2-2; TRBD2 agrees at 14 bases. Germline CDR1 and CDR2: SEHNR and FQNEAQ (reference sequence). This CDR3 has 16 residues. Trimming at V came to 4 bases and at J to 6 bases, leaving 4 bases not matched to a gene. In nucleotides, the CDR3 is TGTGCCAGCAGCTACTCGGGACTAGCGGGAGCCGGGGAGCTGTTTTTT. It encodes CASSYSGLAGAGELFF.

The rearrangement links TRBV11-2 to TRBJ2-7; 7 nucleotides line up with TRBD2. This CDR3 spans 17 amino acids. Germline CDR1 reads SGHAT; CDR2 reads FQNNGV. V was clipped by 2 bases and J by 0 bases; unmatched bases: 10. CDR3: CASSLLNWTSVSYEQYF. The DNA for the CDR3 is TGTGCCAGCAGCTTACTAAACTGGACTAGTGTCTCCTACGAGCAGTACTTC.

The J gene is TRBJ2-7, the V gene TRBV2; 7 nucleotides align to TRBD1. The CDR3 runs 14 residues. Germline CDR1 SNHLY, CDR2 FYNNEI. The junction had 14 bases not matched to a gene; V was cut back by 11 bases and J by 4 bases. This CDR3 reads CAGIPRQGGYEQYF. DNA of the CDR3: TGTGCCGGAATCCCGAGACAGGGTGGGTACGAGCAGTACTTC.

This clone was detected once. One junction end disagrees with the germline gene, perhaps due to a read error. The V gene is TRBV11-2, the J gene TRBJ1-2; 7 bases map to TRBD1. The CDR3 is 15 amino acids. CDR1 is SGHAT and CDR2 is FQNNGV in the germline V gene. The CDR3: CASSLETGQIYGYTF. The CDR3 nucleotides are TGTGCCAGCAGCCTAGAGACAGGGCAGATCTATGGCTACACCTTC.

The V gene is TRBV5-6, the J gene TRBJ2-7; possible D gene TRBD2, 6 bases. Trimming pared 4 bases from V and 3 bases from J, leaving 14 bases between. This CDR3 region has 14 residues. The germline CDR1 and CDR2 sequences are SGHDT and YYEEEE. The CDR3 sequence: CASSGGLRNYEQYF. CDR3 DNA: TGTGCCAGCAGCGGGGGACTCAGAAACTACGAGCAGTACTTC.

The chain employs TRBV7-6 and TRBJ2-5, with a possible D match to TRBD2 (7 bases). The V gene lost 3 bases and the J gene lost 1 base, with 15 bases spanning the gap. The CDR3 has 16 amino acids. The germline V gene has CDR1 SGHVS and CDR2 FNYEAQ. CDR3 in DNA: TGTGCCAGCAGCTTCGGGGGGCGTTTGGGCCAAGAGACCCAGTACTTC. As protein: CASSFGGRLGQETQYF.

The CDR3 sequence is CASSESVTQYF. As DNA, the CDR3 is TGTGCCAGCAGTGAATCGGTTACCCAGTACTTC. This chain links TRBV25-1 with TRBJ2-5; D is undetermined. In germline, CDR1 is MGHDK, CDR2 SYGVNS. CDR3 length equals 11 residues. Trimming removed 1 base at V and 8 bases at J, with 5 bases between.

The CDR3 here is CASSLGGQLTDTQYF. The CDR3 coding sequence is TGTGCCAGCAGCTTAGGTGGCCAACTAACAGATACGCAGTATTTT. The chain joins TRBV7-9 to TRBJ2-3; D unclear. This CDR3 has 15 residues. Germline V lookup: CDR1 SEHNR, CDR2 FQNEAQ (reference sequence). V was cut by 1 base and J by 3 bases, with 11 bases left in between.

The chain combines TRBV7-9 with TRBJ1-2; TRBD1 agrees at 7 bases. This CDR3 region has 13 residues. CDR1 is SEHNR and CDR2 is FQNEAQ in the germline V gene (reference sequence). The V gene end was trimmed by 7 bases and the J gene end by 0 bases; junction bases not matched to a gene: 2. The CDR3 DNA reads TGTGCCAGCACCGACAGGGCTAACTATGGCTACACCTTC. Its translation is CASTDRANYGYTF.

The chain links TRBV15 to TRBJ1-1, with D possibly TRBD1 on 5 matching bases. V gave up 4 bases and J gave up 4 bases, with 10 bases separating them. This CDR3 is built from 13 residues. From germline, CDR1 is LNHNV and CDR2 YYDKDF (reference sequence). The CDR3 spells CATSITGTTEAFF. CDR3 bases: TGTGCCACCAGCATAACAGGTACCACTGAAGCTTTCTTT.

This clone came up once. The V gene is TRBV5-1, the J gene TRBJ1-4; no definite D call. Germline V gives CDR1 SGHRS, CDR2 YFSETQ. The V end was cut by 5 bases, the J end by 0 bases, with 5 bases between. This CDR3 has 13 residues. This CDR3 reads CASSAATNEKLFF. CDR3 nucleotides: TGCGCCAGCAGTGCAGCAACTAATGAAAAACTGTTTTTT.

The chain's CDR3 is CASSFDQLAAYNEQFF. The CDR3, as DNA: TGTGCCAGCAGCTTTGATCAACTAGCGGCCTACAATGAGCAGTTCTTC. The rearrangement joins TRBV5-4 to TRBJ2-1, with 8 bases lining up with TRBD2. Germline V CDR1 and CDR2: SGHNT, YYREEE (reference sequence). V dropped 2 bases and J dropped 2; count of bases not matched to a gene: 6. This CDR3 contains 16 residues. Filled out from reference TRBV5-4 and TRBJ2-1, the complete variable domain reads ETGVTQSPTHLIKTRGQQVTLRCSSQSGHNTVSWYQQALGQGPQFIFQYYREEENGRGNFPPRFSGLQFPNYSSELNVNALELDDSALYLCASSFDQLAAYNEQFFGPGTRLTVL.

The genes are TRBV14 and TRBJ1-2, with D maybe TRBD1 (6 bases). Germline CDR1 and CDR2: SGHDN and FVKESK. V was cut by 0 bases and J by 4 bases, with 12 bases left in between. This CDR3 spans 15 amino acids. As DNA, the CDR3 is TGTGCCAGCAGCCAAGATATCAGGGGTTCCTATGGCTACACCTTC. This encodes CASSQDIRGSYGYTF.

This clone was detected only once. J is TRBJ1-4 and V is TRBV10-3, with TRBD1 matching over 9 bases. After removal of 6 bases from V and 5 bases from J, the junction contained 1 base not matched to a gene. Germline-derived CDR1 and CDR2 are ENHRY and SYGVKD. The CDR3 covers 13 residues. The DNA of the CDR3 is TGTGCCATCAGGGGACAGGGAAATGAAAAACTGTTTTTT. Protein product: CAIRGQGNEKLFF.

This chain joins TRBV9 and TRBJ2-1, with TRBD2 identical over 11 bases. V dropped 4 bases and J dropped 3; count of bases not matched to a gene: 3. Germline V gene data show CDR1 as SGDLS and CDR2 as YYNGEE. The length of the CDR3 is 15 residues. CDR3 amino acids: CASSMTSGDYNEQFF. For the CDR3, the DNA is TGTGCCAGCAGCATGACTAGCGGGGACTACAATGAGCAGTTCTTC. Looking up the rest from reference TRBV9 and TRBJ2-1 gives the full variable domain: DSGVTQTPKHLITATGQRVTLRCSPRSGDLSVYWYQQSLDQGLQFLIQYYNGEERAKGNILERFSAQQFPDLHSELNLSSLELGDSALYFCASSMTSGDYNEQFFGPGTRLTVL.

This chain joins TRBV4-3 and TRBJ1-3, with a tentative D call TRBD1 (6 bases). Between the trimmed V and J ends, which lost 2 bases and 2 bases, there was a span of 10 bases. The germline CDR1 and CDR2 sequences are LGHNA and YSLEER. The CDR3 consists of 15 residues. CDR3 protein: CASSQQQGPGNTIYF. The CDR3 DNA reads as TGCGCCAGCAGCCAACAGCAGGGGCCTGGAAACACCATATATTTT.

V usage is TRBV4-1 and J usage is TRBJ2-7; tentatively, D is TRBD2 (6 bases). Per germline, CDR1 MGHRA and CDR2 YSYEKL. CDR3 length equals 17 residues. V lost 0 bases and J lost 1, with 16 bases in between. The CDR3: CASSQEAPLASSYEQYF. The CDR3 coding sequence is TGCGCCAGCAGCCAAGAGGCCCCGCTAGCGAGTTCCTACGAGCAGTACTTC.

The chain uses TRBV7-9 and TRBJ1-1; the D gene is possibly TRBD1 (6 bases). The V end was cut by 5 bases, the J end by 3 bases, with 16 bases between. CDR3 length equals 15 residues. Looked up from germline, CDR1 is SEHNR and CDR2 is FQNEAQ (reference sequence). CDR3 amino acids: CASSNHRVEDTEAFF. CDR3 in DNA: TGTGCCAGCAGCAACCACAGGGTGGAGGACACTGAAGCTTTCTTT. Full variable domain (outside the CDR3, taken from reference TRBV7-9 and TRBJ1-1): DTGVSQNPRHKITKRGQNVTFRCDPISEHNRLYWYRQTLGQGPEFLTYFQNEAQLEKSRLLSDRFSAERPKGSFSTLEIQRTEQGDSAMYLCASSNHRVEDTEAFFGQGTRLTVV.

The chain is built from TRBV5-6 and TRBJ2-5, with D possibly matching TRBD2 (6 bases). The CDR3 extends over 14 amino acids. V was cut by 4 bases and J by 0 bases, with 10 bases left in between. Germline V gene sequence: CDR1 SGHDT, CDR2 YYEEEE. The CDR3 loop reads CASSPGLYQETQYF. DNA of the CDR3: TGTGCCAGCAGCCCGGGACTGTACCAAGAGACCCAGTACTTC.

The J gene is TRBJ1-3, the V gene TRBV6-1; 7 positions agree with TRBD1. The germline V gene has CDR1 MNHNS and CDR2 SASEGT. The CDR3 is made up of 15 amino acids. The trim removed 6 bases at V and 2 bases at J, leaving 7 bases unmatched. CDR3 residues: CASRLQGITGNTIYF. CDR3 sequence (DNA): TGTGCCAGCAGATTACAGGGGATCACTGGAAACACCATATATTTT.